A single TCR beta chain is shown here with its context. This record belongs to a study of technical replicates of blood from several donors. Between the trimmed V and J ends, which lost 5 bases and 0 bases, there was a span of 5 bases. The CDR3 has 13 amino acids. CDR1 and CDR2 (germline): SGHVS, FNYEAQ. The repertoire was sequenced with immunoSEQ multiplex PCR; TCRdb's copy has only in-frame clones and lacks some. The table includes roughly 56,000 clones, 80% to 90% detected once. The specimen sequenced was PBMCs. This TCR derives from a human donor in good health. Some clones in this sample may be carry-over from other donors' samples. The chain uses TRBV7-6 and TRBJ1-3; D uncertain. As DNA, the CDR3 is TGTGCCAGCAGCCCCCTCTCTGGAAACACCATATATTTT. Amino acid sequence: CASSPLSGNTIYF.